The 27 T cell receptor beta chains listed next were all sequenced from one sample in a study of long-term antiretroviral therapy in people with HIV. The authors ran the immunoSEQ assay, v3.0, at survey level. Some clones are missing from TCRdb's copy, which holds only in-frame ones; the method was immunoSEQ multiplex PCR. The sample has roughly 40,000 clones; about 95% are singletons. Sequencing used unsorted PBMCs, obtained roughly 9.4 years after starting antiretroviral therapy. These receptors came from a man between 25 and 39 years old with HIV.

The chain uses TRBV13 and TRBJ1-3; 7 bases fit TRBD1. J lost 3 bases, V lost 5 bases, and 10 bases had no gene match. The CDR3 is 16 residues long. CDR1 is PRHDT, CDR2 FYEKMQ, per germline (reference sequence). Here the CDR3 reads CASSPAGTEYGNTIYF. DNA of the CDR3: TGTGCCAGCAGCCCCGCCGGGACAGAGTATGGAAACACCATATATTTT. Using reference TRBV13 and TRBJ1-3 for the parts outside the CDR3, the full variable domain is AAGVIQSPRHLIKEKRETATLKCYPIPRHDTVYWYQQGPGQDPQFLISFYEKMQSDKGSIPDRFSAQQFSDYHSELNMSSLELGDSALYFCASSPAGTEYGNTIYFGEGSWLTVV.

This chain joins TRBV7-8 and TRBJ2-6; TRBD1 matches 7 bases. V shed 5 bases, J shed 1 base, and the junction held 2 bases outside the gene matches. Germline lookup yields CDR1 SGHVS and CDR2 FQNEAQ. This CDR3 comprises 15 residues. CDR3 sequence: CASSQGQSGANVLTF. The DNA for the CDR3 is TGTGCCAGCAGCCAGGGACAGTCTGGGGCCAACGTCCTGACTTTC.

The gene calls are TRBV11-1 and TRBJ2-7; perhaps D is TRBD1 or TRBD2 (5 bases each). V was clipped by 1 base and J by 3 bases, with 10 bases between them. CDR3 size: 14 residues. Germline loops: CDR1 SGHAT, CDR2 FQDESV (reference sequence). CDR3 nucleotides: TGTGCCAGCAGCTTAGTCACGGGGCACTACGAGCAGTACTTC. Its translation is CASSLVTGHYEQYF. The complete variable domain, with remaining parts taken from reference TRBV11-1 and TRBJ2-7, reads EAEVAQSPRYKITEKSQAVAFWCDPISGHATLYWYRQILGQGPELLVQFQDESVVDDSQLPKDRFSAERLKGVDSTLKIQPAELGDSAMYLCASSLVTGHYEQYFGPGTRLTVT.

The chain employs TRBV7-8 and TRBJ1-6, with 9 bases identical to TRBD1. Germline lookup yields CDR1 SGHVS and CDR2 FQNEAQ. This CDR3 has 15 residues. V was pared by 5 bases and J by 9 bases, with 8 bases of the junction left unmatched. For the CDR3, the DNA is TGTGCCAGCAGCCCCACGACAGGGGGGCGTTCACCCCTCCACTTT. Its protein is CASSPTTGGRSPLHF. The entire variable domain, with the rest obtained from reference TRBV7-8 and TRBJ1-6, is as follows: GAGVSQSPRYKVAKRGQDVALRCDPISGHVSLFWYQQALGQGPEFLTYFQNEAQLDKSGLPSDRFFAERPEGSVSTLKIQRTQQEDSAVYLCASSPTTGGRSPLHFGNGTRLTVT.

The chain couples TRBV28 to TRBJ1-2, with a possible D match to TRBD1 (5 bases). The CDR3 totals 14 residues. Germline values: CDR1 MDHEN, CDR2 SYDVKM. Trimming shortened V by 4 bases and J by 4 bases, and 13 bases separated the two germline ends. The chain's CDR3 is CASSSRWQGYGYTF. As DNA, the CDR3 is TGTGCCAGCAGTTCTCGTTGGCAGGGCTATGGCTACACCTTC.

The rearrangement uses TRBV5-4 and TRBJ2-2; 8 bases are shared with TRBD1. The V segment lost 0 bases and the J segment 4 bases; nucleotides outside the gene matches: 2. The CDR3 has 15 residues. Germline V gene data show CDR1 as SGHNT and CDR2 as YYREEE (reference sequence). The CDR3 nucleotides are TGTGCCAGCAGCTTGGACAGGGGGGCCACCGGGGAGCTGTTTTTT. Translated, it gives CASSLDRGATGELFF.

CDR3 sequence: CASSPGGTTYNEQFF. The CDR3 nucleotides are TGCGCCAGCTCTCCGGGGGGGACTACCTACAATGAGCAGTTCTTC. The rearrangement joins TRBV5-1 to TRBJ2-1, with 8 bases fitting TRBD2. This CDR3 is built from 15 residues. Germline CDR1 and CDR2: SGHRS and YFSETQ. Trimming removed 7 bases from V and 2 bases from J; junction bases left unmatched: 8.

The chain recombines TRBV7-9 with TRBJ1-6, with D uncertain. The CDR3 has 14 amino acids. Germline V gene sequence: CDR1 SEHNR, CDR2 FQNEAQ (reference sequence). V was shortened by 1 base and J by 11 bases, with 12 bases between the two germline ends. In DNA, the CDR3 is TGTGCCAGCAGCTTAGTTGACGGCATGCCACCCCTCCACTTT. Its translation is CASSLVDGMPPLHF.

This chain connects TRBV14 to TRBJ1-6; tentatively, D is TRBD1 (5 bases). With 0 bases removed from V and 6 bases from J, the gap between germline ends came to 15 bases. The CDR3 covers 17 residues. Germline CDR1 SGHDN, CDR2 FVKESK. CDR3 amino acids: CASSQEGSSGFNSPLHF. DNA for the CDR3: TGTGCCAGCAGCCAAGAAGGTTCGTCAGGGTTTAATTCACCCCTCCACTTT.

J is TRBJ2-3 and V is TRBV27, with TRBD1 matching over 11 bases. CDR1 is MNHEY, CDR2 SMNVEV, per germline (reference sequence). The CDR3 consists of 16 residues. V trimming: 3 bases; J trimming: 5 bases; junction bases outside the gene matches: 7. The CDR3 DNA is TGTGCCAGCAGTTTCGGACAGGGGGCTTCTGTAGATACGCAGTATTTT. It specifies CASSFGQGASVDTQYF.

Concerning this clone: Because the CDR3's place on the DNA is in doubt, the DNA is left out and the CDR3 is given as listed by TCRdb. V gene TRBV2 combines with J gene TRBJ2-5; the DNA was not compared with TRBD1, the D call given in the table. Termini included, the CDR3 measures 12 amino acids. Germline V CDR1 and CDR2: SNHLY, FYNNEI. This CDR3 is CASVATGTGLYF.

The CDR3 protein is CASSDQDRDTQYF. For the CDR3, the DNA is TGTGCCAGCAGCGACCAGGATCGAGATACGCAGTATTTT. The V gene is TRBV7-3, the J gene TRBJ2-3; D ambiguous. Trimming took 5 bases from V and 5 from J, leaving 11 bases between them. Germline-derived CDR1 and CDR2 are SGHTA and FQGTGA. The CDR3 sequence is 13 residues long.

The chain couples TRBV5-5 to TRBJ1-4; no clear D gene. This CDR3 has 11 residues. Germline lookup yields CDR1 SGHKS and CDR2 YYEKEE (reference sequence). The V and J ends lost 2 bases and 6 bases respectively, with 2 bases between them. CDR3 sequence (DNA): TGTGCCAGCAGCTTTGATGAAAAACTGTTTTTT. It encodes CASSFDEKLFF.

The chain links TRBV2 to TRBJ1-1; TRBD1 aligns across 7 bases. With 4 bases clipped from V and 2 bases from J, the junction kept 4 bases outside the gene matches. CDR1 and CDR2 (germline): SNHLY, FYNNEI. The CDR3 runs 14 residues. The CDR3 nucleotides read TGTGCCAGCAGTGGGGACAGAAGTAACACTGAAGCTTTCTTT. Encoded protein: CASSGDRSNTEAFF.

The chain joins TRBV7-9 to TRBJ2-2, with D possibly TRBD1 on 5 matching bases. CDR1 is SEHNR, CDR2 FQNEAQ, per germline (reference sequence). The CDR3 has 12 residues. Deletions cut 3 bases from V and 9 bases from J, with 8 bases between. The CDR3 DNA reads TGTGCCAGCAGCTTGGGGCTCCGGGAGCTGTTTTTT. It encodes CASSLGLRELFF. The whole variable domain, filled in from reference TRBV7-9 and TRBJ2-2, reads DTGVSQNPRHKITKRGQNVTFRCDPISEHNRLYWYRQTLGQGPEFLTYFQNEAQLEKSRLLSDRFSAERPKGSFSTLEIQRTEQGDSAMYLCASSLGLRELFFGEGSRLTVL.

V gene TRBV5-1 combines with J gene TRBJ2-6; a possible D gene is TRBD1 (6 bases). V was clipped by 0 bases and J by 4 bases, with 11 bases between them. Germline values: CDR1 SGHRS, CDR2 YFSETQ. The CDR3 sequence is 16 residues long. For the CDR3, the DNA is TGCGCCAGCAGCTTGGAAGGGGGAAAGGGGGCCAACGTCCTGACTTTC. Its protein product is CASSLEGGKGANVLTF.

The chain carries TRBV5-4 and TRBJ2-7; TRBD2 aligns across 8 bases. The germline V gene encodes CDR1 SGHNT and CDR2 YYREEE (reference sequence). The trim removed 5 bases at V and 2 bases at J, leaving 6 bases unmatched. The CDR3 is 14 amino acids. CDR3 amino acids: CASSSGGTPYEQYF. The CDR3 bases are TGTGCCAGCAGTTCGGGGGGGACCCCCTACGAGCAGTACTTC.

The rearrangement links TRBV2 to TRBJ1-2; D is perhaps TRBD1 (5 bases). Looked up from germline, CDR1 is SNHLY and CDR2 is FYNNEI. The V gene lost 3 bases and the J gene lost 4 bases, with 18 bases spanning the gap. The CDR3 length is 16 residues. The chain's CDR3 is CASSESPRVVRYGYTF. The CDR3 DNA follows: TGTGCCAGCAGTGAGAGTCCCAGGGTGGTGCGCTATGGCTACACCTTC.

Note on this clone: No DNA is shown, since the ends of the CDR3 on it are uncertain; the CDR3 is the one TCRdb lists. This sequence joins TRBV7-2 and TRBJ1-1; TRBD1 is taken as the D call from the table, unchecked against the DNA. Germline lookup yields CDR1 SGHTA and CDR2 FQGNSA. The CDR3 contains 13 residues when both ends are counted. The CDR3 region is CASSFGLGASSFF.

For the CDR3, the DNA is TGTGCCAGCAGTGAAGATGGGCCAGTGACAGATACGCAGTATTTT. Translating it yields CASSEDGPVTDTQYF. V usage is TRBV6-1 and J usage is TRBJ2-3; D gene unclear. This CDR3 region has 15 residues. Germline values: CDR1 MNHNS, CDR2 SASEGT. The V gene lost 1 base and the J gene lost 3 bases, with 11 bases spanning the gap.

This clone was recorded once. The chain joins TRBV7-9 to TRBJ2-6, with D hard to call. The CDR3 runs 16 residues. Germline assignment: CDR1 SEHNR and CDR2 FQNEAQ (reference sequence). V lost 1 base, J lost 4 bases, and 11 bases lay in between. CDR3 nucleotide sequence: TGTGCCAGCAGCTTAGGACGGTTCGTGGGGGCCAACGTCCTGACTTTC. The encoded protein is CASSLGRFVGANVLTF.

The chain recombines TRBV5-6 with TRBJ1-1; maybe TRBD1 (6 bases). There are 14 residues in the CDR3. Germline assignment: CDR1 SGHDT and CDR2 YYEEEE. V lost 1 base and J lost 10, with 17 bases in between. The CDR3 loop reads CASSLNSGGARAFF. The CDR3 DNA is TGTGCCAGCAGCTTGAATTCCGGGGGCGCCAGAGCTTTCTTT.

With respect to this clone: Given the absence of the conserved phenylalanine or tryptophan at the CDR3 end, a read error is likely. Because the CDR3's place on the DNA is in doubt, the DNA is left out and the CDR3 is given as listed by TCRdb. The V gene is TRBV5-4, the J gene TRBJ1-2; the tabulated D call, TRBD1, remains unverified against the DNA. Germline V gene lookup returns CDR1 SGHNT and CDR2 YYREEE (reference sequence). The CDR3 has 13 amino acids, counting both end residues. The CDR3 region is CASSLVGQGGAIL.

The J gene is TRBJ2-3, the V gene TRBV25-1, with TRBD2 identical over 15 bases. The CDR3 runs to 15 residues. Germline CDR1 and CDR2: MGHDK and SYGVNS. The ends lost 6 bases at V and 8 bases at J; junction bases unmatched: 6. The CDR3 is CASSRPGLAGGTQYF. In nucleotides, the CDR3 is TGTGCCAGCAGCCGTCCGGGACTAGCGGGGGGTACGCAGTATTTT. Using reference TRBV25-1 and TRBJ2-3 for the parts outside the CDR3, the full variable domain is EADIYQTPRYLVIGTGKKITLECSQTMGHDKMYWYQQDPGMELHLIHYSYGVNSTEKGDLSSESTVSRIRTEHFPLTLESARPSHTSQYLCASSRPGLAGGTQYFGPGTRLTVL.

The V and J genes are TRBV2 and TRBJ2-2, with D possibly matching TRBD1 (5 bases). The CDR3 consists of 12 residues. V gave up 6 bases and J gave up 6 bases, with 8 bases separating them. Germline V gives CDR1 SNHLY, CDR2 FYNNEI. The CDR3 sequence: CASRQGAGELFF. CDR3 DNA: TGTGCCAGCAGGCAGGGCGCCGGGGAGCTGTTTTTT.

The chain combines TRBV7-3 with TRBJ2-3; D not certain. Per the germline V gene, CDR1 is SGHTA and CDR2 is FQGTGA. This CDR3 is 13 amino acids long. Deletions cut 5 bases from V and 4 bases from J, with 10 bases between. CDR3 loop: CASSRSESDTQYF. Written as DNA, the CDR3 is TGTGCCAGCAGCCGCTCGGAGTCAGATACGCAGTATTTT.

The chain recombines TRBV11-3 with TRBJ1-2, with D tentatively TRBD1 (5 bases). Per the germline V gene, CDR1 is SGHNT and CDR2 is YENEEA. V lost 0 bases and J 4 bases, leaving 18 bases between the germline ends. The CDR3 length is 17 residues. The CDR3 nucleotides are TGTGCCAGCAGCTTAGATCTGTCTGGGCAGGGATGCTATGGCTACACCTTC. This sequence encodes CASSLDLSGQGCYGYTF. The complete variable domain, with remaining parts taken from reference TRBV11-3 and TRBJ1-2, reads EAGVVQSPRYKIIEKKQPVAFWCNPISGHNTLYWYLQNLGQGPELLIRYENEEAVDDSQLPKDRFSAERLKGVDSTLKIQPAELGDSAVYLCASSLDLSGQGCYGYTFGSGTRLTVV.